This TCR beta chain came from a study of blood T cell repertoires in COVID-19. In the study overall: Both acute and convalescent COVID-19 samples were obtained from the United States, Italy and Spain. PBMCs, B-cell-depleted T cells, or T cells were the source of the cDNA or gDNA that made up the material.

Under the authors' procedure: Researchers report that nucleated cell counts were estimated from reference gene primer amplification. Profiling relied on immunoSEQ multiplex PCR, and the TCRdb table lists in-frame clones only, not all of them. V and J calls and clone size are given by that table; D and trimming were obtained from the DNA. The table records about 66,000 clones, roughly 91% of them present only once. The clonotype was recovered from a man aged 55 to 70 with acute or convalescent COVID-19. Sequenced input: peripheral blood.

Here the CDR3 DNA reads TGCGCCAGCAGGGAGACAGGGTCCTACGAGCAGTACTTC. This gives the protein CASRETGSYEQYF. The V call is TRBV4-1, the J call TRBJ2-7, with 7 bases identical to TRBD1. The junction had 3 bases not matched to a gene; V was cut back by 6 bases and J by 1 base. This CDR3 is built from 13 residues. From germline, CDR1 is MGHRA and CDR2 YSYEKL.